This TCR beta chain was documented in a study of cytotoxic CD8 clonotypes in ibrutinib-treated CLL. Study-wide points: Clonality measured at baseline exceeded age-matched healthy donors, tracking circulating CD8+ T-cell counts.

About this clone itself: Its specificity is not known.

The germline CDR1 and CDR2 sequences are MNHNS and SASEGT. The CDR3 consists of 16 residues. Germline trimming cut 2 bases from V and 4 bases from J; bases unmatched to any gene: 5. The data were produced by immunoSEQ multiplex PCR, yet TCRdb's version contains in-frame clones alone and is incomplete. The repertoire holds roughly 150,000 clones, with roughly 84% as singletons. The source was PBMCs, collected at disease progression, from a patient treated with ibrutinib. The chain uses TRBV6-1 and TRBJ2-2; 9 nucleotides align to TRBD2. The sequence came from a human donor with chronic lymphocytic leukemia. The CDR3: CASSERLAGPTGELFF. The CDR3 DNA follows: TGTGCCAGCAGTGAACGGCTAGCGGGACCCACCGGGGAGCTGTTTTTT.